A single T cell receptor beta chain is shown here with its context. Germline CDR1 MNHEY, CDR2 SMNVEV (reference sequence). V lost 5 bases and J lost 5, with 10 bases in between. There are 13 residues in the CDR3. This record belongs to a study of T cell changes during pregnancy in multiple sclerosis. Sequenced by immunoSEQ multiplex PCR; TCRdb stores in-frame clones only, minus some. The table shows 20,000 to 25,000 clones, with about 89% occurring only once. Sequences were derived from CD8+ T cells from peripheral blood mononuclear cells, sampled in the first trimester of pregnancy. The TCR originated in a female donor with multiple sclerosis, enrolled in a pregnancy study. This chain links TRBV27 with TRBJ1-5, with a possible D match to TRBD1 (5 bases). In DNA, the CDR3 is TGTGCCAGCAGTCTTACAGGATATCAGCCCCAGCATTTT. It codes for CASSLTGYQPQHF.